This T cell receptor beta chain was sequenced for a study of blood T cell repertoires in COVID-19. In the study overall: The United States, Italy and Spain provided the acute and convalescent COVID-19 samples. T cells, B-cell-depleted T cells, or PBMCs supplied cDNA or gDNA.

The germline V and J ends were trimmed by 3 bases and 5 bases, with 4 bases remaining between them. Germline V gene data show CDR1 as KGHSH and CDR2 as LQKENI. The CDR3 contains 12 residues. Methods used by the authors: The assay estimated nucleated cells by amplifying reference gene primers. Here immunoSEQ multiplex PCR was the method, and the copy in TCRdb shows in-frame clones only, minus some. V and J calls and clone size are those listed in that table; D and trimming were worked out from the DNA. The sample yields some 170,000 clones, 82% seen once. This clonotype originated in a woman between 65 and 79 years old with acute or convalescent COVID-19. Sequenced input: peripheral blood. The chain couples TRBV18 to TRBJ1-4; no firm D call. CDR3 residues: CASSPQNEKLFF. The CDR3 DNA reads TGTGCCAGCTCACCCCAAAATGAAAAACTGTTTTTT.